This T cell receptor beta chain was retrieved from a study of blood T cell repertoires in COVID-19. The wider study: Samples representing acute and convalescent COVID-19 were sourced from the United States, Italy and Spain. T cells, B-cell-depleted T cells, or PBMCs supplied cDNA or gDNA.

The CDR3 covers 10 residues. Looked up from germline, CDR1 is KGHDR and CDR2 is SFDVKD. The V end was cut by 10 bases, the J end by 4 bases, with 5 bases between. In the original processing: Nucleated cell number was recorded as an estimate derived from reference gene primer amplification. The method was immunoSEQ multiplex PCR; TCRdb's version includes in-frame clones alone and lacks a portion of them. V and J calls and clone size are given by that table; D and trimming were obtained from the DNA. The repertoire holds about 60,000 clones, with 87% as singletons. This chain connects TRBV24-1 to TRBJ2-3, with a weak D call TRBD1 (5 bases). The sequence was collected from a human donor with acute or convalescent COVID-19. The donor label of this sample is uncertain. Sequencing was carried out using peripheral blood. In nucleotides, the CDR3 is TGTGCCACAGGGGCAGATACGCAGTATTTT. Encoded protein: CATGADTQYF.